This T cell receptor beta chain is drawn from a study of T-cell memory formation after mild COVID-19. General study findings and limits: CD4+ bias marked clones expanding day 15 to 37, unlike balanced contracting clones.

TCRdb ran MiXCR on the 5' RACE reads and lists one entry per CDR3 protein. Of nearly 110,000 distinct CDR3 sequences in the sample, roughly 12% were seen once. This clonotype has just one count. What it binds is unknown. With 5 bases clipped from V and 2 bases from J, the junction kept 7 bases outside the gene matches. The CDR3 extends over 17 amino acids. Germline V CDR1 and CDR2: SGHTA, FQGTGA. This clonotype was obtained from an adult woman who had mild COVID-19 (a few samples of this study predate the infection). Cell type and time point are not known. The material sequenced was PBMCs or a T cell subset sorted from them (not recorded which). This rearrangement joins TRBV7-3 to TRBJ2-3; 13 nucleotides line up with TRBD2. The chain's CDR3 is CASSQTSGRSYTDTQYF. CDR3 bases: TGTGCCAGCAGCCAGACTAGCGGGAGGTCTTACACAGATACGCAGTATTTT.